This is a list of T cell receptor beta chains from one sample in a study of T cell responses to AZD1222 COVID-19 vaccine. Profiled with immunoSEQ multiplex PCR; TCRdb holds only in-frame clones, not every one. The sample yields 200,000 or so clones, about nine tenths seen once. Specimen: peripheral blood, collected on day 0 of MenACWY control vaccination. These receptor sequences come from an adult in good health. Each CDR3 is given with its conserved first and last residue. A D gene is named only where the DNA matches it firmly. Expanded clones are given a class, and other clones once, few, many or no size at all.

V gene	clone size	J gene	D gene	CDR3 DNA	CDR3 protein
TRBV28	-	TRBJ2-2	TRBD2	TGTGCCAGCTGGGGACTAGCGAACACCGGGGAGCTGTTTTTT	CASWGLANTGELFF
TRBV28	few	TRBJ1-4	-	TGTGCCAGCAGTAGTACCAGGCTGCTGGAGGGTAATGAAAAACTGTTTTTT	CASSSTRLLEGNEKLFF
TRBV19	-	TRBJ1-2	-	TGTGCGAGTAGTCGGGGGGATCTGAATGGCTACACCTTC	CASSRGDLNGYTF
TRBV5-1	-	TRBJ2-7	TRBD1	TGCGCCAGCAGCCCCCTGGACAGGGCCCCCTACGAGCAGTACTTC	CASSPLDRAPYEQYF
TRBV7-3	-	TRBJ2-2	TRBD1	TGTGCCAGCAGCCCCGGGACAGGGACCACCGGGGAGCTGTTTTTT	CASSPGTGTTGELFF
TRBV29-1	-	TRBJ2-1	-	TGCAGCGGTCACACCAGCTACAATGAGCAGTTCTTC	CSGHTSYNEQFF
TRBV18	-	TRBJ2-2	TRBD1	TGTGCCAGCTCACCACAGACAGGGAAGAACACCGGGGAGCTGTTTTTT	CASSPQTGKNTGELFF
TRBV6-5	-	TRBJ1-2	TRBD1	TGTGCCAGCAGTCCCCCGGGACAGGGGATCGGCTACACCTTC	CASSPPGQGIGYTF
TRBV4-3	-	TRBJ1-5	-	TGCGCCAGCAGCCAAGATTTTAATAGCAATCAGCCCCAGCATTTT	CASSQDFNSNQPQHF
TRBV2	-	TRBJ2-7	TRBD2	TGTGCCAGCAGTGCAGGCTTCTCTAGCGGGGGGCCAGGGCAGTACTTC	CASSAGFSSGGPGQYF
TRBV6-4	-	TRBJ2-2	TRBD1	TGTGCCAGCAGCAATACCGGGACAGGGGAGACCGGGGAGCTGTTTTTT	CASSNTGTGETGELFF